Below, one T cell receptor beta chain is given with its context. In its sample, this clonotype was seen a few times. This clone's antigen is unknown. No base qualities exist here, and no much larger clone lies one base off it. These data originate in a study of blood T cells in healthy people across ages (dated by TCRdb to between 2014 and 2017). As for the study more broadly: In model experiments, template switching captured roughly one uniquely barcoded TCR beta cDNA molecule for every two T cells. Using deep sequencing normalized with unique cDNA molecular identifiers, the study measured how TCR beta repertoire diversity changes with age. The donors were divided into four age groups: young (average roughly 17 years), middle-aged (about 40), aged (about 62) and long-lived (approximately 74). To avoid experimental bias, donors of different ages were distributed randomly across sequencing lanes. For two donors (one aged 18 to 30 and one aged 80 or older), the study analyzed two additional independent replicas of 1 million unique cDNA reads from the same blood draw.

The library came from 5' RACE. The instrument was an Illumina HiSeq 2500. A second about 7 to 12 cycle PCR used a sample-barcoded 5' primer and a J-beta primer mix. A unique molecular identifier was introduced onto each TCR beta cDNA molecule by a template-switch 5' adaptor carrying 12 random nucleotides. Each sample yielded at least 2.5 million CDR3-containing paired-end reads. First-strand cDNA synthesis was performed from all RNA using the Mint cDNA synthesis kit, with priming by a TRBC-specific oligonucleotide. Following uracil-DNA glycosylase treatment, all cDNA underwent a first 18-cycle PCR with the universal primers M1SS and BC2_uni_R. The authors' analysis ran thus. Normalization of each sample was performed by random selection of 1 million high-quality reads, each carrying a distinct molecular identifier. Reads sharing molecular identifiers were discarded rather than binned into consensus sequences. MiTCR, run with a Q25 quality threshold and the strictest error-elimination algorithm, handled CDR3 identification, clonotype clustering and error correction. A nonparametric unseen species model using Euler transformation provided a lower-bound estimate of total TCR beta diversity. The raw public data were reprocessed by TCRdb itself: fastp quality trimming at Q25, MiXCR clonotype calling, in-frame beta chains only. Each CDR3 protein gets just one entry, which takes the most common genes and DNA from the rows behind it. These V and J calls originate from TCRdb's pipeline instead of the authors' own analysis. The sample includes 1.4 million or so distinct CDR3 sequences, with around 40% observed a single time. 4% of the sample comes from the top ten.

The donors were around 39 Caucasian individuals from Russia, aged roughly 6 to 100 years, who were systemically healthy. Each donor gave ten milliliters of peripheral blood, collected into EDTA-treated Vacutainer tubes. Ficoll-Paque density-gradient centrifugation was used to isolate PBMCs, with at least 7 million obtained per sample. Trizol reagent was used to extract total RNA from PBMCs, with at least 5.5 micrograms per sample. For every donor, flow cytometry on a PBMC aliquot measured the percentage of naive CD45RAhigh/CD27high T cells. General study outcomes and caveats: Since profiling was done on bulk unsorted PBMCs, naive and antigen-experienced compartments could not be conclusively compared. Observed TCR beta diversity per million T cells fell roughly linearly with age, and a significant reduction was already apparent by age roughly 40. Because the CMV infection status of the donors was unknown, age-related changes in expanded clonotypes may potentially have been confounded. The percentage of naive T cells measured by flow cytometry correlated strongly with observed TCR beta diversity. Estimates of total diversity based on one million sequenced T cells were regarded as lower bounds and as underestimates. The long-lived group showed more naive CD4+ T cells, fewer expanded clones and increased TCR diversity than the aged group, suggesting age selection.

Relative to germline, V is 2 bases shorter and J is 6 bases shorter, with 10 bases between their ends. CDR1 and CDR2 are read off the germline V gene as LGHNA and YSLEER. The CDR3 holds 13 amino acids from the cysteine to the phenylalanine. The entry retains the CDR3 DNA only, 39 bases that are in frame from base 1. Sequencing was carried out using blood. The sequence was obtained from a woman under 30 in good health. Rearrangement joined TRBV4-3 to TRBJ1-2, and TRBD1 may be the D gene, going by 6 matching bases. CDR3 loop: CASSQTGLDGYTF. The DNA sequence is TGCGCCAGCAGCCAAACAGGGTTAGATGGCTACACCTTC.